The 29 T cell receptor beta chains given below trace back to one sample, sequenced in a study of T-cell reconstitution after alpha-beta-depleted transplantation in children. Preparation of the TCRbeta library involved a method that used unique molecular identifiers. TCRdb re-called the PCR reads with MiXCR, one entry per CDR3 protein. This repertoire shows around 700,000 distinct CDR3 sequences, around 13% found once; its top ten account for roughly 0.84%. The source was PBMCs, collected before TCRalphabeta/CD19-depleted stem cell transplant. The receptor source for this set is a girl aged 2 to 9 with congenital amegakaryocytic thrombocytopenia, due to receive a stem cell transplant.

This clonotype has at least ten counts. The chain joins TRBV20-1 to TRBJ2-3; D not resolved. The CDR3 contains 15 residues. Germline CDR1 DFQATT, CDR2 SNEGSKA (reference sequence). With 0 bases removed from V and 5 bases from J, the gap between germline ends came to 15 bases. The DNA for the CDR3 is TGCAGTGCTAGAGAAGGGATTAGTACCCGAGATACGCAGTATTTT. This sequence encodes CSAREGISTRDTQYF.

This clonotype has only one observation. Being one base from a much bigger clone, this may be a read error. This chain connects TRBV20-1 to TRBJ2-1, with 8 bases identical to TRBD2. V lost 5 bases and J lost 12; bases outside the gene matches: 12. This CDR3 comprises 13 residues. Per the germline V gene, CDR1 is DFQATT and CDR2 is SNEGSKA (reference sequence). The CDR3 here is CSAHSGTRYGQFF. In DNA form, the CDR3 reads TGCAGTGCTCACTCAGGGACTAGATACGGGCAGTTCTTC.

This clonotype has a handful of counts. V usage is TRBV5-1 and J usage is TRBJ2-1; 14 bases match TRBD2. The junction had 12 bases not matched to a gene; V was cut back by 3 bases and J by 7 bases. The CDR3 contains 18 residues. Germline CDR1 SGHRS, CDR2 YFSETQ. The chain's CDR3 is CASSYRPGLAGEFNEQFF. The CDR3 bases are TGCGCCAGCAGCTATCGACCGGGACTAGCGGGAGAGTTTAATGAGCAGTTCTTC.

This clonotype has only a few counts. The chain's CDR3 is CASSPKKGGTRLGDTQYF. DNA for the CDR3: TGTGCCAGCAGCCCGAAAAAAGGTGGGACTCGACTTGGGGATACGCAGTATTTT. The chain is built from TRBV11-1 and TRBJ2-3; weak D call: TRBD2 (6 bases). Trimming took 5 bases from V and 6 from J, leaving 27 bases between them. Germline V gives CDR1 SGHAT, CDR2 FQDESV (reference sequence). CDR3 size: 18 residues.

V gene TRBV18 combines with J gene TRBJ1-2; a weak D match, TRBD1 (6 bases). Deletions cut 3 bases from V and 5 bases from J, with 19 bases between. The CDR3 contains 16 residues. Germline V lookup: CDR1 KGHSH, CDR2 LQKENI. The CDR3 DNA sequence: TGTGCCAGCTCACCGGGACAAGGCCTTTTAGGATATGGCTACACCTTC. This gives the protein CASSPGQGLLGYGYTF.

In this sample, this clonotype turned up many times. The rearrangement uses TRBV3-1 and TRBJ1-1, with unresolved D. Trimming cost V 4 bases and J 4 bases, with 16 bases left between them. This CDR3 region has 15 residues. Germline V gives CDR1 LGHDT, CDR2 YNNKEL (reference sequence). The CDR3: CASSLKLWGGTEAFF. CDR3 coding DNA: TGTGCCAGCAGCCTGAAGCTGTGGGGAGGCACTGAAGCTTTCTTT.

This clonotype appeared a few times. The rearrangement links TRBV12-3 or TRBV12-4 to TRBJ2-1; D may be TRBD2 (6 bases). The CDR3 totals 17 residues. Trimming left V 0 bases short and J 2 bases short, with 14 bases between. The CDR3 region is CASSLAQAGWAYNEQFF. Written as DNA, the CDR3 is TGTGCCAGCAGTTTAGCGCAGGCGGGATGGGCCTACAATGAGCAGTTCTTC.

The V and J genes are TRBV28 and TRBJ1-2; D is ambiguous. Trimming took off 1 base at V and 2 bases at J, with 11 bases between the two ends. CDR3 size: 15 residues. CDR1 and CDR2 (germline): MDHEN, SYDVKM. CDR3 in amino acids: CASSLSGGPNYGYTF. The DNA for the CDR3 is TGTGCCAGCAGTTTATCCGGCGGACCCAACTATGGCTACACCTTC.

The chain carries TRBV11-2 and TRBJ1-2; D is unclear. The germline V gene has CDR1 SGHAT and CDR2 FQNNGV. The CDR3 extends over 16 amino acids. The V end was cut by 3 bases, the J end by 4 bases, with 18 bases between. The CDR3 DNA sequence: TGTGCCAGCAGCTTGGGTATGGGCCAATCGGTCTATGGCTACACCTTC. Protein sequence: CASSLGMGQSVYGYTF.

J is TRBJ2-7 and V is TRBV7-9; the match to TRBD1 covers 7 bases. V shed 3 bases and J 4 bases; nucleotides not matched to a gene: 6. The germline V gene encodes CDR1 SEHNR and CDR2 FQNEAQ (reference sequence). The CDR3 length is 14 residues. CDR3 in amino acids: CASSFSARGYEQYF. CDR3 bases: TGTGCCAGCAGCTTCAGCGCCAGGGGGTACGAGCAGTACTTC.

This clonotype was recorded many times. The chain carries TRBV20-1 and TRBJ2-3; D is possibly TRBD2 (6 bases). Trimming shortened V by 6 bases and J by 0 bases, and 19 bases separated the two germline ends. CDR3 size: 16 residues. CDR1 DFQATT and CDR2 SNEGSKA come from the germline V gene (reference sequence). Here the CDR3 reads CSAGAYSGSSTDTQYF. In nucleotides, the CDR3 is TGCAGTGCAGGTGCCTACTCCGGGAGTAGCACAGATACGCAGTATTTT.

This clonotype was observed many times. This sequence joins TRBV5-1 and TRBJ2-2, with D possibly TRBD1 on 6 matching bases. Germline CDR1 and CDR2: SGHRS and YFSETQ. The CDR3 is made up of 17 amino acids. The V and J ends lost 4 bases and 4 bases respectively, with 20 bases between them. CDR3 bases: TGCGCCAGCAGCATACAGGGACCCCTTAGGGGCACCGGGGAGCTGTTTTTT. Translating it yields CASSIQGPLRGTGELFF.

In this sample, this clonotype turned up a few times. V is TRBV5-1 and J is TRBJ2-7; 7 bases map to TRBD1. CDR3 length equals 13 residues. From germline, CDR1 is SGHRS and CDR2 YFSETQ. Unmatched junction bases numbered 6, after V lost 6 bases and J lost 3 bases. CDR3 residues: CASKPGQSYEQYF. The CDR3 DNA is TGCGCCAGCAAACCGGGACAGAGCTACGAGCAGTACTTC.

The chain has TRBV15 and TRBJ2-4; no definite D call. Germline V gene lookup returns CDR1 LNHNV and CDR2 YYDKDF (reference sequence). Trimming removed 2 bases from V and 0 bases from J, with 5 bases in between. This CDR3 has 14 amino acids. The CDR3 DNA follows: TGTGCCACCAGCAGATGTGTAGCCAAAAACATTCAGTACTTC. This codes for CATSRCVAKNIQYF. Together with reference TRBV15 and TRBJ2-4, the CDR3 gives the full variable domain: DAMVIQNPRYQVTQFGKPVTLSCSQTLNHNVMYWYQQKSSQAPKLLFHYYDKDFNNEADTPDNFQSRRPNTSFCFLDIRSPGLGDTAMYLCATSRCVAKNIQYFGAGTRLSVL.

This clonotype was recorded many times. V is TRBV11-2 and J is TRBJ2-2, with 11 positions matching TRBD2. CDR1 is SGHAT and CDR2 is FQNNGV in the germline V gene. This CDR3 is 20 amino acids long. Losses at the gene ends were 3 bases for V and 1 base for J; bases not matched to a gene: 13. CDR3 loop: CASSFSILSGLAVNTGELFF. The CDR3 DNA reads TGTGCCAGCAGCTTTTCTATTTTATCGGGACTAGCGGTGAACACCGGGGAGCTGTTTTTT.

The CDR3 sequence: CASSSDRGWNGYTF. The CDR3 nucleotides are TGTGCCAGCAGCTCCGACAGGGGATGGAATGGCTACACCTTC. The chain carries TRBV12-3 or TRBV12-4 and TRBJ1-2; 8 nucleotides align to TRBD1. The length of the CDR3 is 14 residues. The V and J ends lost 6 bases and 6 bases, in that order; junction bases with no gene match: 9.

This clonotype was observed a handful of times. The J gene is TRBJ1-2, the V gene TRBV2; tentative D call: TRBD1 (6 bases). V shed 6 bases and J shed 4 bases, with 18 bases lying between them. The CDR3 runs to 15 residues. Germline CDR1 and CDR2: SNHLY and FYNNEI. CDR3: CASSRPGEEGYGYTF. CDR3 sequence (DNA): TGTGCCAGCAGCAGACCAGGGGAGGAGGGCTATGGCTACACCTTC. The full variable domain, in which reference TRBV2 and TRBJ1-2 provide the parts outside the CDR3, is EPEVTQTPSHQVTQMGQEVILRCVPISNHLYFYWYRQILGQKVEFLVSFYNNEISEKSEIFDDQFSVERPDGSNFTLKIRSTKLEDSAMYFCASSRPGEEGYGYTFGSGTRLTVV.

V gene TRBV7-8 combines with J gene TRBJ2-5; 9 bases align to TRBD2. V dropped 10 bases and J dropped 0; count of bases not matched to a gene: 0. CDR1 is SGHVS and CDR2 is FQNEAQ in the germline V gene. The CDR3 has 12 residues. CDR3 DNA sequence: TGTGCCACTAGCGGGAACCAAGAGACCCAGTACTTC. Translating gives CATSGNQETQYF.

The chain recombines TRBV29-1 with TRBJ2-5; D remains ambiguous. There are 10 residues in the CDR3. V lost 6 bases, J lost 3 bases, and 5 bases lay in between. Germline V lookup: CDR1 SQVTM, CDR2 ANQGSEA. The CDR3 coding sequence is TGCAGCGTCCTAGAAGAGACCCAGTACTTC. Translation: CSVLEETQYF.

As to this clonotype: Its ends do not fully match the called genes, so a read error is possible. The chain is built from TRBV20-1 and TRBJ2-2; 14 nucleotides align to TRBD2. The CDR3 totals 16 residues. Germline V lookup: CDR1 DFQATT, CDR2 SNEGSKA (reference sequence). CDR3 in amino acids: CRAIGTSGRNTGELFF. CDR3 nucleotides: TGCCGTGCTATAGGGACTAGCGGGAGGAACACCGGGGAGCTGTTTTTT.

A remark on this clonotype: This may arise from a read error, as a much more abundant clone is one base away. This chain joins TRBV5-6 and TRBJ2-3, with a possible D match to TRBD2 (5 bases). Germline V gene data show CDR1 as SGHDT and CDR2 as YYEEEE. This CDR3 spans 15 amino acids. CDR3: CVSSSPTRTWDTQYF. The CDR3 DNA reads as TGTGTCAGCAGCTCTCCAACTAGAACTTGGGATACGCAGTATTTT.

Remarks on this clonotype: Because the CDR3 is missing its conserved closing phenylalanine or tryptophan, this is likely a read error. The genes are TRBV6-1 and TRBJ2-1; either TRBD1 or TRBD2 may fit D (5 bases each). The CDR3 consists of 16 residues. The V gene lost 4 bases and the J gene lost 4 bases, with 17 bases spanning the gap. Germline V CDR1 and CDR2: MNHNS, SASEGT. The CDR3 loop reads CASSAGEGAAYNEQFL. The CDR3 nucleotides read TGTGCCAGCAGTGCCGGGGAAGGGGCAGCGTACAATGAGCAGTTCTTA.

The V and J genes are TRBV29-1 and TRBJ1-5; D unclear. CDR3 length equals 14 residues. Trimming shortened V by 7 bases and J by 2 bases, and 15 bases separated the two germline ends. The V gene's germline CDR1 is SQVTM and CDR2 ANQGSEA. CDR3 in DNA: TGCAGCGCCATCCCTTCTCCGGGCAATCAGCCCCAGCATTTT. As protein: CSAIPSPGNQPQHF.

In this sample, this clonotype turned up many times. This sequence joins TRBV12-3 or TRBV12-4 and TRBJ1-2; a possible D gene is TRBD1 (6 bases). The CDR3 is 12 amino acids. V lost 5 bases and J 5 bases, leaving 9 bases between the germline ends. The CDR3 DNA reads as TGTGCCAGCAGTGAGGGGGAGTATGGCTACACCTTC. It encodes CASSEGEYGYTF.

This clonotype was seen more than once but under ten times. The chain uses TRBV5-1 and TRBJ2-6, with a possible D match to TRBD2 (6 bases). The CDR3 covers 19 residues. The ends were cut back, 0 bases at V and 2 bases at J, with 18 bases in the middle. Germline assignment: CDR1 SGHRS and CDR2 YFSETQ. The CDR3: CASSLVDMREIAGANVLTF. For the CDR3, the DNA is TGCGCCAGCAGCTTGGTAGATATGCGGGAAATTGCTGGGGCCAACGTCCTGACTTTC.

The table lists this clonotype with many counts. V usage is TRBV4-1 and J usage is TRBJ2-1; 7 bases line up with TRBD1. V lost 2 bases, J lost 3 bases, and 10 bases stayed unmatched. Germline assignment: CDR1 MGHRA and CDR2 YSYEKL. The CDR3 is made up of 17 amino acids. In nucleotides, the CDR3 is TGCGCCAGCAGCCAACCGGCAGGGGGACAACTCTACAATGAGCAGTTCTTC. It encodes CASSQPAGGQLYNEQFF.

This clonotype occurred a few times. The chain employs TRBV20-1 and TRBJ2-1, with 11 bases identical to TRBD2. The germline gives CDR1 DFQATT, CDR2 SNEGSKA (reference sequence). Trimming at V came to 3 bases and at J to 9 bases, leaving 25 bases not matched to a gene. The CDR3 covers 20 residues. The CDR3 protein is CSARYLTGTIAGGSRSEQFF. The CDR3 coding sequence is TGCAGTGCTAGGTATCTGACAGGGACAATAGCGGGAGGGTCCAGGAGTGAGCAGTTCTTC.

This clonotype was seen only a few times. The chain uses TRBV7-6 and TRBJ2-5; 12 nucleotides agree with TRBD2. Germline V gives CDR1 SGHVS, CDR2 FNYEAQ. After removal of 3 bases from V and 4 bases from J, the junction contained 12 bases not matched to a gene. The CDR3 is 18 amino acids. CDR3 coding DNA: TGTGCCAGCAGCTTGAGAAGACTAGCGGGAGAGGCGGGAGAGACCCAGTACTTC. Translated, it gives CASSLRRLAGEAGETQYF.

The rearrangement links TRBV7-6 to TRBJ2-2; 13 bases fit TRBD2. The CDR3 has 16 amino acids. V was clipped by 4 bases and J by 7 bases; unmatched bases: 6. Germline values: CDR1 SGHVS, CDR2 FNYEAQ. The CDR3 sequence is CASSWTSGGVGGELFF. Here the CDR3 DNA reads TGTGCCAGCAGCTGGACTAGCGGGGGAGTAGGCGGGGAGCTGTTTTTT.